This TCR beta chain comes out of a study of beta chain features in type 1 diabetes. Study as a whole: Analysis included 100 million to 140 million sorted cells drawn from all samples. Findings and limits, study-wide: Naive, central memory and Treg TCRB repertoires appeared more alike in patients than in healthy donors. PCR might show a preference for shorter templates, equally across patients and controls. Type 1 diabetes patients had moderately but significantly shorter TCRB CDR3s in all four CD4+ subsets. Type 1 diabetes patients showed fewer insertions and more deletions at VDJ junctions.

Expressed TCRB transcripts were sequenced, since all the RNA that had been isolated was reverse transcribed. Assay used: immunoSEQ multiplex PCR; TCRdb lists only in-frame clones, some missing. The repertoire has around 170,000 clones, around 9.7% of them found once; the top ten carry roughly 0.72%. The V and J ends lost 7 bases and 8 bases, in that order; junction bases with no gene match: 8. Germline CDR1 and CDR2: LNHDA and SQIVND (reference sequence). This CDR3 has 14 amino acids. This clone was seen a handful of times. What it binds is not known. Sequencing used central memory CD4+ T cells from blood. The chain is built from TRBV19 and TRBJ2-1; 10 bases line up with TRBD2. The receptor was isolated from a woman in her twenties or thirties with type 1 diabetes. The CDR3 DNA sequence: TGTGCCAGTAAGGTTTACGGACTAGCGGATGAGCAGTTCTTC. Amino acids: CASKVYGLADEQFF.